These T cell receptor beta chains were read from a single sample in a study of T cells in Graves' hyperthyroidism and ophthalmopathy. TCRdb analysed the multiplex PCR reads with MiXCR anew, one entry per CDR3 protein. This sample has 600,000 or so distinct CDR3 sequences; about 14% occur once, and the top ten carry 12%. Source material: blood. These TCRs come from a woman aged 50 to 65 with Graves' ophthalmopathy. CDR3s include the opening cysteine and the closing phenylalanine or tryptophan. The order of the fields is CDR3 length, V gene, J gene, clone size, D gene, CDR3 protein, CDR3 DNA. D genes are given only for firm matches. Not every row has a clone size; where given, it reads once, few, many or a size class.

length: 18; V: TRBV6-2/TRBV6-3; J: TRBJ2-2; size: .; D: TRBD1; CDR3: CASSTLRQGSRVPGELFF; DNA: TGTGCCAGCAGTACCCTACGACAGGGATCAAGGGTCCCCGGGGAGCTGTTTTTT
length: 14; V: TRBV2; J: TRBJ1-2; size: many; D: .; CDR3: CASSDGQVSDGYTF; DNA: TGTGCCAGCAGTGACGGGCAGGTCTCCGATGGCTACACCTTC
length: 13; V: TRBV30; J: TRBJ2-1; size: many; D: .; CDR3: CAWSVGVGNEQFF; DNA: TGTGCCTGGAGTGTGGGAGTGGGGAATGAGCAGTTCTTC
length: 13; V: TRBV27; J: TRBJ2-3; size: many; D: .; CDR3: CASSRTGRDTQYF; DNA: TGTGCCAGCAGCCGAACAGGTCGAGATACGCAGTATTTT
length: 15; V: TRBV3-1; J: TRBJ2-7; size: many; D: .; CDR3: CASSQGGQAAYEQYF; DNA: TGTGCCAGCAGCCAAGGGGGGCAGGCCGCCTACGAGCAGTACTTC
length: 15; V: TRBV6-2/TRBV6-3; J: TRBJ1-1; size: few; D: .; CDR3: CASSSFGQGKTEAFF; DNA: TGTGCCAGCAGTTCTTTCGGGCAGGGGAAAACTGAAGCTTTCTTT
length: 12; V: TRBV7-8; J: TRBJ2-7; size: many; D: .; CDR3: CASSFGTGEQYF; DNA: TGTGCCAGCAGCTTCGGTACCGGAGAGCAGTACTTC
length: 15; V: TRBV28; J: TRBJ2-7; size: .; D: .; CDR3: CASSLQGQPPYEQYF; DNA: TGTGCCAGCAGCCTGCAAGGACAGCCCCCCTACGAGCAGTACTTC
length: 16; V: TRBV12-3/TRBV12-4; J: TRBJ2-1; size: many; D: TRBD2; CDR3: CASSPRGLAEYNEQFF; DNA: TGTGCCAGCAGTCCTCGAGGACTAGCGGAGTACAATGAGCAGTTCTTC
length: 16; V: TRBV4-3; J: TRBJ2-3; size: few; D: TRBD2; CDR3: CASSQNGLAGADTQYF; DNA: TGCGCCAGCAGCCAAAACGGACTAGCGGGAGCAGATACGCAGTATTTT
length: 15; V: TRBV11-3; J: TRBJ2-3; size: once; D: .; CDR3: CASSLGFSTGDTQYF; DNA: TGTGCCAGCAGCTTAGGATTTTCGACGGGAGATACGCAGTATTTT
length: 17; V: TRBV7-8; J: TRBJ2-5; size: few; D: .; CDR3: CASSLARVGRVEETQYF; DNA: TGTGCCAGCAGCTTAGCGCGTGTGGGCAGGGTGGAAGAGACCCAGTACTTC
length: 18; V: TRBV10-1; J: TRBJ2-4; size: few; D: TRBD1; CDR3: CASSARDRGNLAKNIQYF; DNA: TGCGCCAGCAGTGCCCGGGACAGGGGAAACTTAGCCAAAAACATTCAGTACTTC
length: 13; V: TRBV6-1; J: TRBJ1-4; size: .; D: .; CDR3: CASSKDINEKLFF; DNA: TGTGCCAGCAGTAAAGACATAAATGAAAAACTGTTTTTT
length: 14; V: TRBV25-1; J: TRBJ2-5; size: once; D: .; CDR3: CASSAGMGQETQYF; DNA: TGTGCCAGCAGTGCCGGAATGGGCCAAGAGACCCAGTACTTC
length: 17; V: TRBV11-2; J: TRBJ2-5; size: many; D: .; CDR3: CASSLGVASWYQETQYF; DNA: TGTGCCAGCAGCTTAGGGGTGGCCAGTTGGTACCAAGAGACCCAGTACTTC
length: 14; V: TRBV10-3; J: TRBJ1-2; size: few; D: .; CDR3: CAISGIIQGYGYTF; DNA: TGTGCCATCAGTGGGATCATACAGGGCTATGGCTACACCTTC
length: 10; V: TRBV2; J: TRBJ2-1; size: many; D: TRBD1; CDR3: CASLDRGPFF; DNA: TGTGCCAGCCTGGACAGGGGGCCGTTCTTC
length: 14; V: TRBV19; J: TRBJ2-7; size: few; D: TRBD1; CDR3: CASTRTGGSYEQYF; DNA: TGTGCCAGTACTAGGACAGGTGGCTCCTACGAGCAGTACTTC
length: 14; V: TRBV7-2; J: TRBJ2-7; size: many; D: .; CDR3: CASSLASRMGEQYF; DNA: TGTGCCAGCAGCTTAGCGTCTAGGATGGGCGAGCAGTACTTC
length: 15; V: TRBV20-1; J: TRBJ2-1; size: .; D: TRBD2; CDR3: CSTSGASGSRDEQFF; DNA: TGCAGTACTAGCGGGGCTAGCGGGAGTAGAGATGAGCAGTTCTTC
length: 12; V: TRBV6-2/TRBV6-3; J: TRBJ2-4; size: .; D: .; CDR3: CASRGAKNIQYF; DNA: TGTGCCAGCAGAGGTGCCAAAAACATTCAGTACTTC
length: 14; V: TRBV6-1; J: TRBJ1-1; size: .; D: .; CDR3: CASRRTGSHTEAFF; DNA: TGTGCCAGCAGACGTACAGGGTCGCACACTGAAGCTTTCTTT
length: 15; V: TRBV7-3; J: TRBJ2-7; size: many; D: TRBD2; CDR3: CASSLSSGSIYEQYF; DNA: TGTGCCAGCAGCTTATCTAGCGGGAGTATCTACGAGCAGTACTTC
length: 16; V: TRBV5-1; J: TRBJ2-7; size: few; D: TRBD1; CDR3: CASSLAPTGLVYEQYF; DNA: TGCGCCAGCAGCTTGGCCCCGACAGGGTTGGTCTACGAGCAGTACTTC
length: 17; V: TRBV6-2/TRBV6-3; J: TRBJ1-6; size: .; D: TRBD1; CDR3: CASGSPTTGWDNSPLHF; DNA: TGTGCCAGCGGTTCCCCTACGACAGGGTGGGATAATTCACCCCTCCACTTT
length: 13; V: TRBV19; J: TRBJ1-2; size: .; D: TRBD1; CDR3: CASSRGQAYGYTF; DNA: TGTGCCAGTAGCAGGGGACAGGCCTATGGCTACACCTTC
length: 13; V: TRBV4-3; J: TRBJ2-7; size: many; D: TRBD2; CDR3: CASSQEGRGEQYF; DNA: TGCGCCAGCAGCCAAGAGGGGAGGGGCGAGCAGTACTTC
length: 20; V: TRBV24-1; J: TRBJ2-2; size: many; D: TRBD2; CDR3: CATSDEGLAGGPSNTGELFF; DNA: TGTGCCACCAGTGATGAGGGACTAGCGGGAGGTCCGTCGAACACCGGGGAGCTGTTTTTT
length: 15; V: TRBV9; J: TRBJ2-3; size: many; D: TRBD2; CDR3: CASSELAGSTDTQYF; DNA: TGTGCCAGCAGCGAATTAGCGGGCAGCACAGATACGCAGTATTTT
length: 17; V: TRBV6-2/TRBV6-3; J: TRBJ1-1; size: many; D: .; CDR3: CASSYLLVDWGVTEAFF; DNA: TGTGCCAGCAGTTATCTTTTAGTGGACTGGGGGGTGACTGAAGCTTTCTTT
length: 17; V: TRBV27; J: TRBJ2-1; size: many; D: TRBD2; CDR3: CASSIISGRFSYNEQFF; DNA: TGTGCCAGCAGCATTATAAGCGGGAGGTTCTCCTACAATGAGCAGTTCTTC
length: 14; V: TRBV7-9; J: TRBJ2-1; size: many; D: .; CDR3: CASSPGQIGNEQFF; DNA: TGTGCCAGCAGCCCAGGACAGATTGGGAATGAGCAGTTCTTC
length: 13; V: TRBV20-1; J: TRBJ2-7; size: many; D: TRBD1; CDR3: CSATQGDGYEQYF; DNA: TGCAGTGCTACCCAGGGGGATGGATACGAGCAGTACTTC
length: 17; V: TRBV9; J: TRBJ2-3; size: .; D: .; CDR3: CASSLSKDRIGTDTQYF; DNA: TGTGCCAGCAGCCTATCCAAAGACAGGATAGGCACAGATACGCAGTATTTT
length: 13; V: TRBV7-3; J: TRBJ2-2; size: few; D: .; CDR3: CASSPRVTGELFF; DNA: TGTGCCAGCAGCCCCAGGGTCACCGGGGAGCTGTTTTTT
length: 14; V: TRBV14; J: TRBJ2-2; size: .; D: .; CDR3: CASSPRLVGGELFF; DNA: TGTGCCAGCAGCCCTCGGCTAGTGGGCGGGGAGCTGTTTTTT
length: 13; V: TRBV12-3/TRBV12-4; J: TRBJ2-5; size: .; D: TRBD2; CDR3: CASKGTSQETQYF; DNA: TGTGCCAGCAAAGGGACTAGCCAAGAGACCCAGTACTTC
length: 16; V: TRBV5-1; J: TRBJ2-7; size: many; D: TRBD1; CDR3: CASSIRDSRSRGEQYF; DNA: TGCGCCAGCAGCATCCGGGACAGCCGCTCACGAGGCGAGCAGTACTTC
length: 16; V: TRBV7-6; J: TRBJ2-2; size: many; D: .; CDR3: CASSLSTGGRGGELFF; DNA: TGTGCCAGCAGCTTATCGACGGGCGGAAGAGGCGGGGAGCTGTTTTTT
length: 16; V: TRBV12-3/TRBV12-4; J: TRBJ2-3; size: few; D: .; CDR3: CASTQPGLDHTDTQYF; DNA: TGTGCCAGCACTCAACCGGGACTCGACCACACAGATACGCAGTATTTT
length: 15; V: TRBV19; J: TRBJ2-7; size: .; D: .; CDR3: CASSMGGLTSYEQYF; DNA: TGTGCCAGTAGTATGGGCGGACTAACTTCCTACGAGCAGTACTTC
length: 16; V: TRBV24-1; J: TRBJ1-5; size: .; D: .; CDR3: CATSDGALDSNQPQHF; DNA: TGTGCCACCAGTGATGGTGCATTAGATAGCAATCAGCCCCAGCATTTT
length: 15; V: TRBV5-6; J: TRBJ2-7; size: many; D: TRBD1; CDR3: CASSNDRGLSYEQYF; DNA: TGTGCCAGCAGCAACGACAGGGGCCTTTCCTACGAGCAGTACTTC
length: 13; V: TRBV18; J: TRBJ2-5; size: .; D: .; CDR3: CASRGSGQETQYF; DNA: TGTGCCAGCCGTGGGAGCGGCCAAGAGACCCAGTACTTC
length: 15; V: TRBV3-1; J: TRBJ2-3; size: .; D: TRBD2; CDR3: CASSHGTSETDTQYF; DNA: TGTGCCAGCAGCCACGGGACTAGCGAGACAGATACGCAGTATTTT